This TCR beta chain was captured in a study of cytomegalovirus exposure and HLA in healthy donors. This clone was picked up a small number of times. PCR used 60 Vbeta primers and 13 Jbeta primers. Generated by immunoSEQ multiplex PCR, the TCRdb table keeps only in-frame clones and is missing some. The table shows roughly 71,000 clones, with 70% to 85% occurring only once. CDR1 is MGHRA and CDR2 is YSYEKL in the germline V gene. There are 17 residues in the CDR3. V gave up 1 base and J gave up 4 bases, with 14 bases separating them. This clonotype originated in a human donor in good health. The specimen sequenced was PBMCs. The V and J genes are TRBV4-1 and TRBJ2-6; perhaps TRBD1 as D (5 bases). The CDR3 loop is CASSQVRQGSGANVLTF. CDR3 sequence (DNA): TGCGCCAGCAGCCAAGTAAGGCAGGGATCGGGGGCCAACGTCCTGACTTTC.